This record covers a single T cell receptor beta chain. Its antigen is as yet unknown. From RNA, the CDR3 regions of TCR beta chains were amplified and sequenced. In the first round, RT-PCR was carried out with HTBI primers, and a multiplex PCR formed the second round. TCRdb used MiXCR to reprocess the multiplex PCR reads, holding one entry per CDR3 protein. The table lists tens of thousands of distinct CDR3 sequences, roughly 47% of them singletons. This record belongs to a study of Graves' ophthalmopathy and Graves' hyperthyroidism. Germline CDR1 SGHVS, CDR2 FQNEAQ. The CDR3 covers 13 residues. V was pared by 1 base and J by 2 bases, with 6 bases between. Study-level findings and limits: Both a roughly 64% sensitivity and an approximately 76% specificity characterized the model's predictions of ophthalmopathy progression.

Sample: peripheral blood. This receptor was taken from an adult woman with Graves' ophthalmopathy. The J gene is TRBJ2-7, the V gene TRBV7-8; D unclear. The CDR3 bases are TGTGCCAGCAGCTTAGGCTCCACCTACGAGCAGTACTTC. Protein product: CASSLGSTYEQYF.